These 7 T cell receptor beta chains were sequenced from one sample in a study of T cells expressing NK-cell markers. From the 5' RACE reads, TCRdb lists one entry per CDR3 protein and no DNA. In all, the sample yields roughly 350,000 distinct CDR3 sequences. Specimen: blood T cells: a sorted CD56 or NKG2C T cell subset, CD4+ or CD8+ T cells, or bulk PBMC T cells (not recorded which). These receptors all come from a man aged 18-75 years in good health.

The CDR3 reads CASSEGGLGSTDTQYF. The chain links TRBV12-3 or TRBV12-4 to TRBJ2-3; the D gene TCRdb calls, TRBD2, cannot be checked with no DNA. The CDR3 is made up of 16 amino acids.

V gene TRBV29-1 combines with J gene TRBJ2-7; with no DNA, the TCRdb D assignment of TRBD2 cannot be verified. Germline V lookup: CDR1 SQVTM, CDR2 ANQGSEA. The CDR3 length is 12 residues. This CDR3 reads CSVGGQRGEQYF.

The gene calls are TRBV7-2 and TRBJ1-2. Germline assignment: CDR1 SGHTA and CDR2 FQGNSA. This CDR3 contains 13 residues. The CDR3 here is CASSFGRDRGYTF. The full variable domain, completed using reference TRBV7-2 and TRBJ1-2, is GAGVSQSPSNKVTEKGKDVELRCDPISGHTALYWYRQSLGQGLEFLIYFQGNSAPDKSGLPSDRFSAERTGGSVSTLTIQRTQQEDSAVYLCASSFGRDRGYTFGSGTRLTVV.

The J gene is TRBJ2-2, the V gene TRBV9; the TCRdb D gene call, TRBD1, has no DNA to confirm it. Per the germline V gene, CDR1 is SGDLS and CDR2 is YYNGEE. CDR3 length equals 17 residues. This CDR3 is CASSLRGDLSNTGELFF.

The chain's CDR3 is CASSYSGQGLPDTQYF. This rearrangement joins TRBV6-2 or TRBV6-3 to TRBJ2-3; TCRdb proposes TRBD1, but this gene call is untestable without DNA. Germline V lookup: CDR1 MNHEY, CDR2 SVGEGT. The CDR3 runs to 16 residues.

The genes are TRBV18 and TRBJ1-5; the D call from TCRdb, TRBD1, cannot be confirmed without DNA. Per germline, CDR1 KGHSH and CDR2 LQKENI. The CDR3 consists of 17 residues. The CDR3 here is CASSPGRGAQGNQPQHF.

This chain connects TRBV12-3 or TRBV12-4 to TRBJ2-3; the D call of TRBD2 rests on TCRdb alone, since no DNA is present to check it. The CDR3 length is 19 residues. Here the CDR3 reads CASSLKLAGPSGSTDTQYF.